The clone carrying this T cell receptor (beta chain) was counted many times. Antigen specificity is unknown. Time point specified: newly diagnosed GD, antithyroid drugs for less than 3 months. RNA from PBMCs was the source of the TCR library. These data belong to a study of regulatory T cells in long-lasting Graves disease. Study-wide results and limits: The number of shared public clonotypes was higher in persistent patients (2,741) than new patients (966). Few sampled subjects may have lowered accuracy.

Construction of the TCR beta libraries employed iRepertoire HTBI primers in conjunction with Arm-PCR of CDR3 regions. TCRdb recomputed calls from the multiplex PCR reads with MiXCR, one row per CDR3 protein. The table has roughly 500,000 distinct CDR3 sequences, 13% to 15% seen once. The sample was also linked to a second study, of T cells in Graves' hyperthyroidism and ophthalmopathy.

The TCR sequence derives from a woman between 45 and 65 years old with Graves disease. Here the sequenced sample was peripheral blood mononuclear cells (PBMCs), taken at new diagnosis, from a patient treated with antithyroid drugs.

CDR3: CASSYRGESSQPQHF. DNA for the CDR3: TGCGCCAGCAGCTACCGCGGGGAATCTAGTCAGCCCCAGCATTTT. V usage is TRBV5-1 and J usage is TRBJ1-5; D gene unclear. The CDR3 length is 15 residues. V was pared by 3 bases and J by 6 bases, with 16 bases between. CDR1 SGHRS and CDR2 YFSETQ come from the germline V gene.